Presented here are 24 T cell receptor beta chains from one specimen sequenced in a study of blood T cell repertoires in COVID-19. The method was immunoSEQ multiplex PCR; TCRdb's version includes in-frame clones alone and lacks a portion of them. The sample lists under 300,000 clones; less than 90% were seen once. The sequencing sample was made of peripheral blood. The receptor source for this set is a man aged 55 to 70 who had recovered from COVID-19.

The chain is built from TRBV10-2 and TRBJ1-1; a possible D gene is TRBD1 (6 bases). V was shortened by 7 bases and J by 4 bases, with 13 bases between the two germline ends. Per germline, CDR1 WSHSY and CDR2 SAAADI. The length of the CDR3 is 13 residues. CDR3 residues: CASTDSGGTEAFF. The DNA of the CDR3 is TGCGCCAGCACGGACAGCGGGGGCACTGAAGCTTTCTTT.

V and J are TRBV5-4 and TRBJ1-1; D gene ambiguous. The germline V gene has CDR1 SGHNT and CDR2 YYREEE (reference sequence). There are 14 residues in the CDR3. Trimming shortened V by 5 bases and J by 4 bases, and 15 bases separated the two germline ends. In DNA, the CDR3 is TGTGCCAGCAGGGAGCGGGGATCTGGCACTGAAGCTTTCTTT. It is translated as CASRERGSGTEAFF.

V is TRBV5-1 and J is TRBJ2-3; D is unresolved. The CDR3 runs 14 residues. Germline V CDR1 and CDR2: SGHRS, YFSETQ. Trimming shortened V by 0 bases and J by 4 bases, and 9 bases separated the two germline ends. CDR3 in amino acids: CASSLGVRSDTQYF. The CDR3 region has the DNA TGCGCCAGCAGCTTGGGAGTTCGGTCAGATACGCAGTATTTT.

The chain links TRBV5-5 to TRBJ2-5; D is possibly TRBD2 (6 bases). Between the trimmed V and J ends, which lost 4 bases and 7 bases, there was a span of 20 bases. The CDR3 length is 15 residues. Looked up from germline, CDR1 is SGHKS and CDR2 is YYEKEE (reference sequence). In nucleotides, the CDR3 is TGTGCCAGCAGCAGGGAGGCGACTTCTAGCGTGACCCAGTACTTC. This gives the protein CASSREATSSVTQYF. Together with reference TRBV5-5 and TRBJ2-5, the CDR3 gives the full variable domain: DAGVTQSPTHLIKTRGQQVTLRCSPISGHKSVSWYQQVLGQGPQFIFQYYEKEERGRGNFPDRFSARQFPNYSSELNVNALLLGDSALYLCASSREATSSVTQYFGPGTRLLVL.

The chain links TRBV7-9 to TRBJ2-1; no clear D. This CDR3 has 14 residues. The V and J ends lost 1 base and 6 bases respectively, with 10 bases between them. Per the germline V gene, CDR1 is SEHNR and CDR2 is FQNEAQ (reference sequence). The CDR3 nucleotides are TGTGCCAGCAGCTTAGACCTAGTCACCAATGAGCAGTTCTTC. Protein sequence: CASSLDLVTNEQFF.

This rearrangement joins TRBV4-1 to TRBJ2-3, with D unresolved. V was pared by 0 bases and J by 2 bases, with 15 bases between. Germline V CDR1 and CDR2: MGHRA, YSYEKL. The CDR3 runs 17 residues. The CDR3 is CASSQDSSGAFTDTQYF. The DNA for the CDR3 is TGCGCCAGCAGCCAAGATTCATCAGGCGCCTTCACAGATACGCAGTATTTT.

The rearrangement joins TRBV21-1 to TRBJ2-7; TRBD1 reflects the table's D call only, with no check against the DNA. TRBV21-1 is a documented pseudogene. The CDR3 loop spans 15 amino acids. The CDR3 loop is CASSPPTGAGVEQYF. The CDR3 DNA sequence: TGTGCCAGCAGCCCCCCGACAGGGGCCGGGGTCGAGCAGTACTTC.

The chain recombines TRBV19 with TRBJ2-3; 9 bases align to TRBD1. CDR1 and CDR2 from the germline V gene are LNHDA and SQIVND (reference sequence). J gave up 3 bases and V 4 bases, and 8 bases lay outside the gene matches. The CDR3 runs to 16 residues. The CDR3 DNA follows: TGTGCCAGTAGTACCGGGACAGGGTTGGGAACAGATACGCAGTATTTT. Translating it yields CASSTGTGLGTDTQYF.

The rearrangement uses TRBV15 and TRBJ2-3, with D perhaps TRBD1 (6 bases). Trimming removed 0 bases from V and 5 bases from J, with 12 bases in between. Germline lookup yields CDR1 LNHNV and CDR2 YYDKDF (reference sequence). The CDR3 runs 15 residues. The chain's CDR3 is CATSRDSRGGDTQYF. In DNA form, the CDR3 reads TGTGCCACCAGCAGAGATTCCAGGGGTGGAGATACGCAGTATTTT.

V gene TRBV7-8 combines with J gene TRBJ2-1; D is ambiguous. CDR3 length equals 14 residues. Trimming took off 1 base at V and 3 bases at J, with 7 bases between the two ends. Looked up from germline, CDR1 is SGHVS and CDR2 is FQNEAQ. The CDR3 coding sequence is TGTGCCAGCAGCTTAGACGCAGTCTACAATGAGCAGTTCTTC. Its translation: CASSLDAVYNEQFF. Supplemented by reference TRBV7-8 and TRBJ2-1, the full variable domain reads GAGVSQSPRYKVAKRGQDVALRCDPISGHVSLFWYQQALGQGPEFLTYFQNEAQLDKSGLPSDRFFAERPEGSVSTLKIQRTQQEDSAVYLCASSLDAVYNEQFFGPGTRLTVL.

J is TRBJ2-7 and V is TRBV4-1; 7 bases are shared with TRBD1. V shed 0 bases, J shed 5 bases, and the junction held 13 bases outside the gene matches. CDR1 MGHRA and CDR2 YSYEKL come from the germline V gene. This CDR3 region has 17 residues. Written as DNA, the CDR3 is TGCGCCAGCAGCCAAGATTGGTCAAGGACAGGTAGCAACGAGCAGTACTTC. This sequence encodes CASSQDWSRTGSNEQYF.

The chain recombines TRBV7-2 with TRBJ2-1, with a tentative D call TRBD1 (6 bases). This CDR3 comprises 11 residues. V shed 8 bases and J shed 5 bases, with 7 bases lying between them. Looked up from germline, CDR1 is SGHTA and CDR2 is FQGNSA. CDR3 loop: CASGQHNEQFF. The CDR3 region has the DNA TGTGCCAGCGGACAGCACAATGAGCAGTTCTTC.

This chain connects TRBV6-5 to TRBJ2-2; 8 bases map to TRBD1. Germline V gives CDR1 MNHEY, CDR2 SVGAGI. The length of the CDR3 is 15 residues. J was trimmed by 4 bases and V by 2 bases; bases with no gene match: 3. The DNA of the CDR3 is TGTGCCAGCAGTTACCTGGGACAGGCCACCGGGGAGCTGTTTTTT. The encoded protein is CASSYLGQATGELFF.

V is TRBV11-2 and J is TRBJ2-2; maybe TRBD1 (5 bases). V lost 1 base to trimming and J lost 8 bases, with 11 bases between them. Germline V gives CDR1 SGHAT, CDR2 FQNNGV. The CDR3 contains 14 residues. This chain's CDR3 is CASSLVQGSGELFF. CDR3 sequence (DNA): TGTGCCAGCAGCTTAGTTCAGGGTTCAGGGGAGCTGTTTTTT.

The chain combines TRBV2 with TRBJ2-5; weak D call: TRBD2 (6 bases). Trimming shortened V by 7 bases and J by 5 bases, and 11 bases separated the two germline ends. Germline CDR1 reads SNHLY; CDR2 reads FYNNEI. The CDR3 runs 12 residues. In nucleotides, the CDR3 is TGTGCCAGCAAGCCAAGCGGGGAGACCCAGTACTTC. Protein product: CASKPSGETQYF.

The chain is built from TRBV28 and TRBJ2-7; D unclear. V dropped 5 bases and J dropped 3 bases, with 8 bases sitting between them. Germline V gene sequence: CDR1 MDHEN, CDR2 SYDVKM. This CDR3 spans 12 amino acids. The CDR3 sequence: CASSLPYYEQYF. In DNA form, the CDR3 reads TGTGCCAGCAGTCTACCGTACTACGAGCAGTACTTC.

The chain links TRBV7-3 to TRBJ2-3, with TRBD1 matching over 9 bases. This CDR3 region has 15 residues. V lost 5 bases to trimming and J lost 3 bases; unmatched junction nucleotides: 6. Per the germline V gene, CDR1 is SGHTA and CDR2 is FQGTGA. The CDR3 DNA follows: TGTGCCAGCAGCAAAACAGGGGGCGGGACAGATACGCAGTATTTT. It specifies CASSKTGGGTDTQYF.

V gene TRBV9 combines with J gene TRBJ2-2; no firm D call. The germline CDR1 and CDR2 sequences are SGDLS and YYNGEE. The CDR3 has 15 residues. The V end lost 1 base, the J end lost 1 base, and 8 bases lay between the germline ends. CDR3 DNA sequence: TGTGCCAGCAGCGTATCACCAGGGAACACCGGGGAGCTGTTTTTT. Amino acid sequence: CASSVSPGNTGELFF.

V and J are TRBV12-3 or TRBV12-4 and TRBJ2-2, with a possible D match to TRBD2 (6 bases). There are 13 residues in the CDR3. Trimming removed 3 bases at V and 15 bases at J, with 17 bases between. CDR3 in amino acids: CASSLGLRDPLFF. Written as DNA, the CDR3 is TGTGCCAGCAGTTTGGGACTTAGGGACCCCTTGTTTTTT.

CDR3 protein: CASTIWGGTEQYF. CDR3 DNA sequence: TGTGCCAGCACCATTTGGGGGGGGACAGAGCAGTACTTC. V gene TRBV14 combines with J gene TRBJ2-7; D possibly corresponds to TRBD2 (7 bases). This CDR3 contains 13 residues. Germline lookup yields CDR1 SGHDN and CDR2 FVKESK. V was trimmed by 7 bases and J by 7 bases, leaving 17 bases between them.

This clone was seen a single time. The V gene is TRBV6-5, the J gene TRBJ1-1; unclear D gene. The CDR3 is 14 amino acids. Germline CDR1 MNHEY, CDR2 SVGAGI. V lost 2 bases, J lost 4 bases, and 11 bases lay in between. CDR3 nucleotide sequence: TGTGCCAGCAGTTACGGGTTCCGGGGCACTGAAGCTTTCTTT. Protein sequence: CASSYGFRGTEAFF.

This chain connects TRBV10-2 to TRBJ1-5, with 9 bases fitting TRBD1. The length of the CDR3 is 14 residues. Germline-derived CDR1 and CDR2 are WSHSY and SAAADI. After removal of 7 bases from V and 5 bases from J, the junction contained 6 bases not matched to a gene. The CDR3 DNA reads TGCGCCAGCACCTCCGACAGGGGGTATCAGCCCCAGCATTTT. Its protein product is CASTSDRGYQPQHF.

In DNA form, the CDR3 reads TGCGCCAGCAGCCAAGAGAGTGCGGCGGGAGGGCTTGATGAGCAGTTCTTC. Its translation is CASSQESAAGGLDEQFF. The chain is built from TRBV4-1 and TRBJ2-1, with TRBD2 identical over 9 bases. V dropped 0 bases and J dropped 8; count of bases not matched to a gene: 11. The CDR3 sequence is 17 residues long. Per germline, CDR1 MGHRA and CDR2 YSYEKL.

The gene calls are TRBV14 and TRBJ2-7; 7 bases are a match to TRBD1. Germline CDR1 SGHDN, CDR2 FVKESK. The junction had 5 bases not matched to a gene; V was cut back by 5 bases and J by 4 bases. This CDR3 is built from 13 residues. The CDR3 loop reads CASSDRVQYEQYF. CDR3 bases: TGTGCCAGCAGCGACAGGGTACAGTACGAGCAGTACTTC.